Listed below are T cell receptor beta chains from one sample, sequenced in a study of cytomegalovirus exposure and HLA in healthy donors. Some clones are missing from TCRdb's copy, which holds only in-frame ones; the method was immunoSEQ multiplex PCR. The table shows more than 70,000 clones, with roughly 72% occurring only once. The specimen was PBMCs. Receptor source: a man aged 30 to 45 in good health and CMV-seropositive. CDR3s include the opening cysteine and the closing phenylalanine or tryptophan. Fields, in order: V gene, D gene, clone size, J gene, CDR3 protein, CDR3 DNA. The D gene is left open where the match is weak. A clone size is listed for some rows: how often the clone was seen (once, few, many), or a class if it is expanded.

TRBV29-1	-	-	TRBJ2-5	CSVEGPGRETQYF	TGCAGCGTTGAAGGGCCAGGAAGGGAGACCCAGTACTTC
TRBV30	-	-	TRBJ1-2	CAWTQTEGWDGYTF	TGTGCCTGGACCCAAACGGAGGGGTGGGATGGCTACACCTTC
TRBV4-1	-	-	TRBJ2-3	CASSQDRAGPLADTQYF	TGCGCCAGCAGCCAAGATCGGGCAGGGCCCCTCGCAGATACGCAGTATTTT
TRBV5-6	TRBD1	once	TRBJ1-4	CASSLKGALDSKLFF	TGTGCCAGCAGCTTAAAGGGGGCTCTCGACTCAAAACTGTTTTTT
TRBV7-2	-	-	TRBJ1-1	CASSFERVTEAFF	TGTGCCAGCAGCTTTGAGAGGGTTACTGAAGCTTTCTTT
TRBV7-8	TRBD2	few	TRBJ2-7	CASSPTSVTYEQYF	TGTGCCAGCAGCCCGACTAGCGTAACCTACGAGCAGTACTTC
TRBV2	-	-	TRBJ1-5	CASSEERNQPQHF	TGTGCCAGCAGTGAAGAGCGCAATCAGCCCCAGCATTTT
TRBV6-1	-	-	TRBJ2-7	CASSHTATYEQYF	TGTGCCAGCAGTCATACAGCCACCTACGAGCAGTACTTC
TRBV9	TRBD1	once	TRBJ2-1	CASSADRVNEQFF	TGTGCCAGCAGCGCCGACAGGGTCAATGAGCAGTTCTTC
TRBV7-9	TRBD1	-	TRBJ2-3	CASSSRRDRDTDTQYF	TGTGCCAGCAGCTCACGGAGAGACAGGGACACAGATACGCAGTATTTT
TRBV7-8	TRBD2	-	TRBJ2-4	CASSPRTSGGAKNIQYF	TGTGCCAGCAGCCCCCGGACTAGCGGGGGGGCCAAAAACATTCAGTACTTC
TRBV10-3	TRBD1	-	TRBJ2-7	CAISPGQGITYEQYF	TGTGCCATCAGCCCGGGACAGGGGATAACCTACGAGCAGTACTTC
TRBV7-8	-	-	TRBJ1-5	CASSPEPNHNQPQHF	TGTGCCAGCAGCCCAGAACCGAATCACAATCAGCCCCAGCATTTT
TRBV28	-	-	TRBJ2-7	CASSSREDEQYF	TGTGCCAGCAGCTCTAGGGAGGACGAGCAGTACTTC
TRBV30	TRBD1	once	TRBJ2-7	CAWSTDRGGLPYF	TGTGCCTGGAGTACGGACAGGGGCGGACTCCCGTACTTC
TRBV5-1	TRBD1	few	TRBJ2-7	CASSLRTGGGYEQYF	TGCGCCAGCAGCTTGCGGACAGGGGGAGGCTACGAGCAGTACTTC
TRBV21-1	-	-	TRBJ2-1	CASSHMRERFF	TGTGCCAGCTCCCATATGAGGGAGAGGTTCTTC
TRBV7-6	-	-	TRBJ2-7	CASSLNAGKIYEQYF	TGTGCCAGCAGCTTAAATGCGGGTAAGATCTACGAGCAGTACTTC
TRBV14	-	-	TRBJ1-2	CASSQVDRSPDYGYTF	TGTGCCAGCAGCCAAGTTGACAGGAGCCCTGACTATGGCTACACCTTC
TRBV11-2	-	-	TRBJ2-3	CASSSRQQGTDTQYF	TGTGCCAGCAGCTCCAGACAGCAAGGCACAGATACGCAGTATTTT
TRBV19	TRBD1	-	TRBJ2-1	CASSSRQGITYNEQFF	TGTGCCAGTAGTTCCCGACAGGGAATCACCTACAATGAGCAGTTCTTC
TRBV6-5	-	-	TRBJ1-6	CASSSAGPLHF	TGTGCCAGCAGTTCAGCAGGACCCCTCCACTTT
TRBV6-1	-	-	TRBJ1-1	CASSEALAYVNTEAFF	TGTGCCAGCAGTGAAGCGCTAGCTTATGTGAACACTGAAGCTTTCTTT
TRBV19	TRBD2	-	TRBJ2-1	CASSPIAGGGYNEQFF	TGTGCCAGTAGTCCCATAGCGGGAGGAGGGTACAATGAGCAGTTCTTC
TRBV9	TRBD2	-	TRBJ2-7	CASSVAAGGPVEQYF	TGTGCCAGCAGCGTAGCAGCGGGAGGGCCTGTCGAGCAGTACTTC
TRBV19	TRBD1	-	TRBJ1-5	CASSSGGEYQPQHF	TGTGCCAGTAGTTCAGGGGGCGAGTATCAGCCCCAGCATTTT
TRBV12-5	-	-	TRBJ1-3	CASGLAGSGNTIYF	TGTGCTAGTGGTTTGGCAGGGTCTGGAAACACCATATATTTT
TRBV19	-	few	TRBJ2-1	CASSSKGTSSSYNEQFF	TGTGCCAGTAGTTCTAAGGGGACTTCTAGCTCCTACAATGAGCAGTTCTTC
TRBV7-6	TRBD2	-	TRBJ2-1	CASSPRVSGGENEQFF	TGTGCCAGCAGCCCGAGGGTTAGCGGGGGTGAGAATGAGCAGTTCTTC
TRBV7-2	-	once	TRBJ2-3	CASSSHNREADTQYF	TGTGCCAGCAGCTCACACAACAGGGAAGCAGATACGCAGTATTTT
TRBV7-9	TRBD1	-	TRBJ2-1	CASSLEGQGYNEQFF	TGTGCCAGCAGCTTAGAGGGACAGGGATACAATGAGCAGTTCTTC
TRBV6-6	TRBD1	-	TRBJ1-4	CASSSGQGSEKLFF	TGTGCCAGCAGCTCGGGACAGGGTTCAGAAAAACTGTTTTTT
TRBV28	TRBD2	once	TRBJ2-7	CASSSLAGRPSYEQYF	TGTGCCAGCAGTTCGCTAGCGGGTAGACCCTCCTACGAGCAGTACTTC
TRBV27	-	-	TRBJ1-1	CASSPLLQGTEAFF	TGTGCCAGCAGTCCATTATTACAGGGAACTGAAGCTTTCTTT
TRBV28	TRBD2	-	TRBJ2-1	CASRTSGRGYNEQFF	TGTGCCAGCAGAACTAGCGGGAGGGGCTACAATGAGCAGTTCTTC
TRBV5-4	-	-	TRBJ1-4	CASSPDERGWAEKLFF	TGTGCCAGCAGCCCGGACGAACGGGGGTGGGCTGAAAAACTGTTTTTT
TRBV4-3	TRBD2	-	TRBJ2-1	CASSRTSGRANLPYNEQFF	TGCGCCAGCAGCCGAACTAGCGGGAGGGCCAATTTACCCTACAATGAGCAGTTCTTC
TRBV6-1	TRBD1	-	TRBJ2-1	CASTPGQIYNEQFF	TGTGCCAGCACCCCGGGACAGATATACAATGAGCAGTTCTTC
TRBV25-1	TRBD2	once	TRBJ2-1	CASSRWEGNEQFF	TGTGCCAGTTCAAGGTGGGAGGGGAATGAGCAGTTCTTC
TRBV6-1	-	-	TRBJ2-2	CASRAGTRTGELFF	TGTGCCAGCAGAGCCGGGACACGGACGGGGGAGCTGTTTTTT
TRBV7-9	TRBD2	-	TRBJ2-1	CASSPSLAGGMDEQFF	TGTGCCAGCAGCCCAAGCCTAGCGGGAGGGATGGATGAGCAGTTCTTC
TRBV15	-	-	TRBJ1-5	CATSSRGTNQPQHF	TGTGCCACCAGCAGTCGAGGGACTAATCAGCCCCAGCATTTT